Each of the 25 T cell receptor beta chains below was sequenced from the same sample in a study of blood T cell repertoires in COVID-19. The table came from immunoSEQ multiplex PCR; TCRdb's copy has only in-frame clones and leaves some out. Among 250,000 to 350,000 clones listed, about 83% were seen once. The sample taken for sequencing was peripheral blood. The receptors shown here come from a woman in her 50s with acute or convalescent COVID-19.

V gene TRBV2 combines with J gene TRBJ1-2; 7 bases align to TRBD1. The germline CDR1 and CDR2 sequences are SNHLY and FYNNEI. V dropped 4 bases and J dropped 5; count of bases not matched to a gene: 1. The CDR3 consists of 12 residues. CDR3 protein: CASSGGQYGYTF. CDR3 nucleotides: TGTGCCAGCAGTGGGGGACAGTATGGCTACACCTTC. The full variable domain, rest sourced from reference TRBV2 and TRBJ1-2, is EPEVTQTPSHQVTQMGQEVILRCVPISNHLYFYWYRQILGQKVEFLVSFYNNEISEKSEIFDDQFSVERPDGSNFTLKIRSTKLEDSAMYFCASSGGQYGYTFGSGTRLTVV.

The rearrangement uses TRBV9 and TRBJ2-1; possible D gene TRBD2, 6 bases. This CDR3 comprises 15 residues. The ends were cut back, 3 bases at V and 4 bases at J, with 14 bases in the middle. The V gene's germline CDR1 is SGDLS and CDR2 YYNGEE. The CDR3 DNA follows: TGTGCCAGCAGCGCCGTAGCGGTATCGTACAATGAGCAGTTCTTC. It yields the protein CASSAVAVSYNEQFF.

The rearrangement joins TRBV5-1 to TRBJ2-5; no reliable D call. V lost 3 bases, J lost 1 base, and 13 bases lay in between. The CDR3 covers 15 residues. Germline V lookup: CDR1 SGHRS, CDR2 YFSETQ. CDR3 loop: CASSSFPIPQETQYF. The CDR3 DNA reads as TGCGCCAGCAGCTCCTTCCCTATCCCCCAAGAGACCCAGTACTTC.

The CDR3 spells CASSLVALAGHNEQFF. The CDR3 coding sequence is TGTGCCAGCAGCTTAGTTGCGCTAGCGGGACACAATGAGCAGTTCTTC. This chain links TRBV7-2 with TRBJ2-1; TRBD2 matches at 9 bases. Germline V gives CDR1 SGHTA, CDR2 FQGNSA. Trimming at V came to 1 base and at J to 5 bases, leaving 6 bases not matched to a gene. The CDR3 is 16 amino acids.

V gene TRBV7-2 combines with J gene TRBJ1-5; 9 bases fit TRBD1. The CDR3 runs 13 residues. V gave up 8 bases and J gave up 4 bases; unmatched junction bases: 3. The germline CDR1 and CDR2 sequences are SGHTA and FQGNSA. CDR3 residues: CASSGQGNQPQHF. The CDR3 nucleotides read TGTGCCAGCTCGGGACAGGGAAATCAGCCCCAGCATTTT.

This chain links TRBV2 with TRBJ2-3, with 7 bases fitting TRBD1. Germline CDR1 reads SNHLY; CDR2 reads FYNNEI. This CDR3 has 13 amino acids. The V gene end was trimmed by 5 bases and the J gene end by 8 bases; junction bases not matched to a gene: 7. The DNA of the CDR3 is TGTGCCAGCAGTCCTGAACAGGGGAGTACGCAGTATTTT. It codes for CASSPEQGSTQYF.

J is TRBJ1-4 and V is TRBV5-1; 12 bases align to TRBD1. The germline CDR1 and CDR2 sequences are SGHRS and YFSETQ. This CDR3 is 16 amino acids long. Trimming removed 4 bases from V and 4 bases from J; junction bases left unmatched: 5. DNA for the CDR3: TGCGCCAGCAGCACGGGACAGGGGGCGGGTAATGAAAAACTGTTTTTT. Its translation: CASSTGQGAGNEKLFF.

The gene calls are TRBV20-1 and TRBJ2-7; TRBD2 matches 8 bases. With 3 bases clipped from V and 5 bases from J, the junction kept 6 bases outside the gene matches. The germline gives CDR1 DFQATT, CDR2 SNEGSKA (reference sequence). CDR3 length: 13 amino acids. CDR3 sequence reads: CSASPGTRDEQYF. The CDR3 DNA follows: TGCAGTGCTAGTCCCGGGACTAGGGACGAGCAGTACTTC.

The rearrangement links TRBV2 to TRBJ1-2; TRBD1 is a possible D gene (6 bases). Trimming removed 6 bases at V and 2 bases at J, with 10 bases between. The CDR3 has 13 amino acids. Germline assignment: CDR1 SNHLY and CDR2 FYNNEI. This CDR3 is CASSSRGNYGYTF. The DNA for the CDR3 is TGTGCCAGCAGCTCCAGGGGCAACTATGGCTACACCTTC.

The chain uses TRBV4-2 and TRBJ2-5, with a possible D match to TRBD2 (6 bases). V gave up 5 bases and J gave up 1 base, with 11 bases separating them. The CDR3 is 14 residues long. The V gene's germline CDR1 is LGHNA and CDR2 YNFKEQ. The chain's CDR3 is CASSSRDFQETQYF. CDR3 DNA: TGTGCCAGCAGCTCTCGGGACTTCCAAGAGACCCAGTACTTC.

With regard to this clone: Other DNA sequences from this sample encode an identical CDR3 as well. The chain carries TRBV30 and TRBJ1-6; 7 bases agree with TRBD1. Unmatched junction bases numbered 12, after V lost 3 bases and J lost 10 bases. Germline loops: CDR1 GTSNPN, CDR2 SVGIG (reference sequence). This CDR3 has 15 amino acids. CDR3 region: CAWSAQGGHRSPLHF. In nucleotides, the CDR3 is TGTGCCTGGAGCGCCCAGGGGGGTCACAGGTCACCCCTCCACTTT.

This clone is a singleton in its sample. This rearrangement joins TRBV19 to TRBJ1-5; D remains ambiguous. Trimming took off 0 bases at V and 8 bases at J, with 14 bases between the two ends. Germline V gene sequence: CDR1 LNHDA, CDR2 SQIVND (reference sequence). The length of the CDR3 is 15 residues. CDR3 amino acids: CASSIDQSGHEPQHF. The CDR3 DNA reads as TGTGCCAGTAGTATAGATCAGTCGGGTCATGAGCCCCAGCATTTT.

V and J are TRBV27 and TRBJ1-1, with D perhaps matching TRBD1 (5 bases). CDR1 MNHEY and CDR2 SMNVEV come from the germline V gene (reference sequence). V dropped 4 bases and J dropped 5 bases, with 14 bases sitting between them. CDR3 length equals 14 residues. CDR3 coding DNA: TGTGCCAGCAGTTCGAATCTGGGGGGGACTGAAGCTTTCTTT. Its protein is CASSSNLGGTEAFF.

The DNA for the CDR3 is TGTGCCAGCTCACCAAATTTGGGCCCGAGGGATGAAGCTTTCTTT. It specifies CASSPNLGPRDEAFF. The genes are TRBV18 and TRBJ1-1; D is ambiguous. The V gene lost 2 bases and the J gene lost 7 bases, with 17 bases spanning the gap. The CDR3 has 15 amino acids. Germline-derived CDR1 and CDR2 are KGHSH and LQKENI.

The V gene is TRBV13, the J gene TRBJ1-5, with TRBD1 identical over 7 bases. The junction had 1 base not matched to a gene; V was cut back by 0 bases and J by 2 bases. The CDR3 sequence is 15 residues long. Germline V gene sequence: CDR1 PRHDT, CDR2 FYEKMQ (reference sequence). The CDR3 sequence is CASSLGRGGNQPQHF. In DNA form, the CDR3 reads TGTGCCAGCAGCTTAGGCAGGGGGGGCAATCAGCCCCAGCATTTT.

The CDR3 loop reads CASSLDRDAYGYTF. The CDR3 DNA sequence: TGTGCCAGCAGCTTGGACAGGGACGCCTATGGCTACACCTTC. This chain links TRBV11-1 with TRBJ1-2, with 8 bases identical to TRBD1. The CDR3 has 14 residues. Germline CDR1 is SGHAT and CDR2 is FQDESV (reference sequence). Trimming took 3 bases from V and 4 from J; bases not matched to a gene: 4.

The rearrangement links TRBV19 to TRBJ1-2; TRBD1 matches 9 bases. Germline assignment: CDR1 LNHDA and CDR2 SQIVND (reference sequence). The V and J ends lost 3 bases and 2 bases, in that order; junction bases with no gene match: 4. The CDR3 is 15 amino acids. The CDR3 reads CASSIRGTGNYGYTF. CDR3 nucleotides: TGTGCCAGTAGTATTAGAGGGACAGGGAACTATGGCTACACCTTC.

This sequence joins TRBV4-3 and TRBJ2-5, with TRBD2 matching over 10 bases. Per germline, CDR1 LGHNA and CDR2 YSLEER. CDR3 length: 18 amino acids. Trimming removed 0 bases from V and 0 bases from J; junction bases left unmatched: 7. The CDR3 bases are TGCGCCAGCAGCCAAGAGGTTTTAGCGGGAGGCCACCAAGAGACCCAGTACTTC. It encodes CASSQEVLAGGHQETQYF.

The rearrangement uses TRBV10-3 and TRBJ2-1; no reliable D call. Trimming removed 10 bases at V and 3 bases at J, with 16 bases between. CDR3 length: 14 amino acids. CDR1 is ENHRY, CDR2 SYGVKD, per germline. The CDR3 loop reads CATGDGFDYNEQFF. CDR3 nucleotides: TGTGCCACCGGAGACGGATTTGACTACAATGAGCAGTTCTTC.

The CDR3 is CASSTTRRTVSSYNEQFF. For the CDR3, the DNA is TGTGCCAGCAGCACCACCCGTAGGACAGTTAGCTCCTACAATGAGCAGTTCTTC. The chain uses TRBV7-9 and TRBJ2-1; D perhaps matches TRBD1 (6 bases). From germline, CDR1 is SEHNR and CDR2 FQNEAQ (reference sequence). Trimming left V 5 bases short and J 0 bases short, with 20 bases between. The CDR3 length is 18 residues.

The V and J genes are TRBV10-3 and TRBJ1-6; TRBD1 agrees at 10 bases. Trimming at V came to 6 bases and at J to 8 bases, leaving 1 base not matched to a gene. Looked up from germline, CDR1 is ENHRY and CDR2 is SYGVKD. The CDR3 is 13 amino acids. This CDR3 reads CAIRGTGDSPLHF. The CDR3 region has the DNA TGTGCCATCAGAGGGACAGGGGATTCACCCCTCCACTTT.

This chain uses TRBV30 with TRBJ2-3; weak D call: TRBD2 (6 bases). The CDR3 runs 14 residues. Looked up from germline, CDR1 is GTSNPN and CDR2 is SVGIG (reference sequence). V was cut by 5 bases and J by 0 bases, with 12 bases left in between. CDR3 in amino acids: CAWAGGTSTDTQYF. In nucleotides, the CDR3 is TGTGCCTGGGCTGGCGGGACTAGCACAGATACGCAGTATTTT.

The gene calls are TRBV11-2 and TRBJ2-3; 9 bases agree with TRBD2. From germline, CDR1 is SGHAT and CDR2 FQNNGV. V lost 5 bases to trimming and J lost 8 bases; unmatched junction nucleotides: 11. This CDR3 is 15 amino acids long. The CDR3 DNA follows: TGTGCCAGCAGCGGACCTCTAGCGGGGAGTGGTACGCAGTATTTT. Protein: CASSGPLAGSGTQYF.

This clone was counted once. The chain couples TRBV5-6 to TRBJ2-5; D is unresolved. V was trimmed by 2 bases and J by 4 bases, leaving 15 bases between them. The CDR3 covers 15 residues. Germline V CDR1 and CDR2: SGHDT, YYEEEE. The DNA of the CDR3 is TGTGCCAGCAGCTTCGATAGACATTTCAGAGAGACCCAGTACTTC. Residues: CASSFDRHFRETQYF.

The chain uses TRBV5-1 and TRBJ1-2; D not resolved. The CDR3 is 16 amino acids. Trimming pared 0 bases from V and 5 bases from J, leaving 17 bases between. Germline CDR1 reads SGHRS; CDR2 reads YFSETQ. The CDR3 is CASSLESDGRGYGYTF. The CDR3 nucleotides read TGCGCCAGCAGCTTGGAGTCGGATGGGCGAGGGTATGGCTACACCTTC. Drawing the rest from reference TRBV5-1 and TRBJ1-2, the complete variable domain is KAGVTQTPRYLIKTRGQQVTLSCSPISGHRSVSWYQQTPGQGLQFLFEYFSETQRNKGNFPGRFSGRQFSNSRSEMNVSTLELGDSALYLCASSLESDGRGYGYTFGSGTRLTVV.